This TCR beta chain was found in a study of shared clonotypes between healthy human individuals. General study findings and limits: Naive subsets typically showed greater estimated richness than memory subsets. The sharing of about 5% of naive CD4 clonotypes was seen across a handful of donors.

On this clone itself: Its antigen is as yet unknown.

V dropped 2 bases and J dropped 5 bases, with 10 bases sitting between them. This CDR3 is 14 amino acids long. The V gene's germline CDR1 is KGHSH and CDR2 LQKENI. Authors' processing steps: Junction-only sequences without quality scores were provided by ImmunoSEQ, so filtering was different. Generated by immunoSEQ multiplex PCR, the TCRdb table keeps only in-frame clones and is missing some. V, J and clone size are taken as reported in that table, and D and trimming were inferred from the DNA itself. Of about 2,200,000 clones in the sample, 85% to 95% were seen once. Naive CD8 cells were CD45RO-negative, positively selected for CCR7, excluding terminally differentiated effector memory CD45RA+ cells.

Source material: naive CD8+ T cells from PBMCs. This chain joins TRBV18 and TRBJ2-1; D ambiguous. The TCR was taken from a man younger than 30 in good health. Some clones in this sample may be carry-over from other donors' samples. This CDR3 is CASSPSTSDNEQFF. For the CDR3, the DNA is TGTGCCAGCTCACCATCCACGTCCGACAATGAGCAGTTCTTC. Complete variable domain (other parts from reference TRBV18 and TRBJ2-1): NAGVMQNPRHLVRRRGQEARLRCSPMKGHSHVYWYRQLPEEGLKFMVYLQKENIIDESGMPKERFSAEFPKEGPSILRIQQVVRGDSAAYFCASSPSTSDNEQFFGPGTRLTVL.